What follows are 14 T cell receptor beta chains derived from one specimen sequenced in a study of T-cell reconstitution after alpha-beta-depleted transplantation in children. During its preparation, the TCRbeta library received unique molecular identifiers. From the PCR reads, TCRdb called clonotypes with MiXCR, one entry per CDR3 protein. The sample has some 600,000 distinct CDR3 sequences; 13% are singletons. Sequenced material: PBMCs, mostly from graft donor cells, taken 360 days after TCRalphabeta/CD19-depleted stem cell transplant. These TCRs come from a male patient younger than 18 who had a stem cell transplant for acute myeloid leukemia, so the T cells may come from the graft donor.

The chain has TRBV7-6 and TRBJ2-1; D not resolved. V was shortened by 4 bases and J by 7 bases, with 23 bases between the two germline ends. CDR3 length equals 17 residues. Germline-derived CDR1 and CDR2 are SGHVS and FNYEAQ. Written as DNA, the CDR3 is TGTGCCAGCAGCTCCCTCCTCGGACCCGAAAGAGAGAATGAGCAGTTCTTC. Its protein product is CASSSLLGPERENEQFF. Full variable domain (missing parts from reference TRBV7-6 and TRBJ2-1): GAGVSQSPRYKVTKRGQDVALRCDPISGHVSLYWYRQALGQGPEFLTYFNYEAQQDKSGLPNDRFSAERPEGSISTLTIQRTEQRDSAMYRCASSSLLGPERENEQFFGPGTRLTVL.

This clonotype was detected a few times. The V gene is TRBV6-1, the J gene TRBJ2-1, with TRBD2 identical over 9 bases. The CDR3 loop spans 17 amino acids. Germline loops: CDR1 MNHNS, CDR2 SASEGT. Germline trimming cut 5 bases from V and 4 bases from J; bases unmatched to any gene: 12. DNA for the CDR3: TGTGCCAGCAGTCCGGGGGGAGCTAGCGGGATATACAATGAGCAGTTCTTC. Its protein is CASSPGGASGIYNEQFF.

V usage is TRBV4-3 and J usage is TRBJ2-3; D is possibly TRBD1 (5 bases). This CDR3 has 16 amino acids. V lost 0 bases, J lost 1 base, and 11 bases lay in between. Looked up from germline, CDR1 is LGHNA and CDR2 is YSLEER. The CDR3 DNA sequence: TGCGCCAGCAGCCAAGATTGGACACGCCGCACAGATACGCAGTATTTT. Amino acid sequence: CASSQDWTRRTDTQYF.

This chain links TRBV14 with TRBJ1-6, with a weak D call TRBD1 (5 bases). The length of the CDR3 is 14 residues. Germline CDR1 is SGHDN and CDR2 is FVKESK. The germline V and J ends were trimmed by 3 bases and 10 bases, with 13 bases remaining between them. CDR3 in DNA: TGTGCCAGCAGCCAGGCAGGGTATGGGTCACCCCTCCACTTT. Translating it yields CASSQAGYGSPLHF.

The chain carries TRBV24-1 and TRBJ1-2, with 7 bases that match TRBD1. V lost 3 bases, J lost 3 bases, and 6 bases stayed unmatched. The CDR3 loop spans 15 amino acids. Per germline, CDR1 KGHDR and CDR2 SFDVKD. In DNA form, the CDR3 reads TGTGCCACCAGTGATCCGACAGGGTCGGACTATGGCTACACCTTC. This encodes CATSDPTGSDYGYTF.

The chain employs TRBV12-3 or TRBV12-4 and TRBJ1-4; possibly TRBD1 for D (6 bases). The CDR3 is 16 residues long. The germline V and J ends were trimmed by 3 bases and 3 bases, with 14 bases remaining between them. The chain's CDR3 is CASSFRVGGANEKLFF. The CDR3 DNA sequence: TGTGCCAGCAGTTTCCGGGTAGGGGGAGCTAATGAAAAACTGTTTTTT.

This clonotype was observed a handful of times. The V and J genes are TRBV12-3 or TRBV12-4 and TRBJ2-3, with D unresolved. This CDR3 has 15 residues. The V and J ends lost 3 bases and 0 bases respectively, with 10 bases between them. CDR3 residues: CASSLWFSSTDTQYF. In nucleotides, the CDR3 is TGTGCCAGCAGTTTGTGGTTTTCGAGCACAGATACGCAGTATTTT.

This clonotype was counted a few times. The chain recombines TRBV7-2 with TRBJ2-1, with D perhaps matching TRBD1 (5 bases). CDR3 length equals 13 residues. Germline loops: CDR1 SGHTA, CDR2 FQGNSA. The V and J ends lost 2 bases and 6 bases respectively, with 8 bases between them. The CDR3 region is CASSLFRVNEQFF. In DNA form, the CDR3 reads TGTGCCAGCAGCTTATTCAGGGTCAATGAGCAGTTCTTC. Full variable domain (missing parts from reference TRBV7-2 and TRBJ2-1): GAGVSQSPSNKVTEKGKDVELRCDPISGHTALYWYRQSLGQGLEFLIYFQGNSAPDKSGLPSDRFSAERTGGSVSTLTIQRTQQEDSAVYLCASSLFRVNEQFFGPGTRLTVL.

The chain links TRBV6-5 to TRBJ2-7; D is unclear. CDR3 size: 8 residues. Between the trimmed V and J ends, which lost 11 bases and 6 bases, there was a span of 5 bases. Germline CDR1 MNHEY, CDR2 SVGAGI. CDR3 in amino acids: CAYPEQYF. The CDR3 DNA reads as TGTGCCTACCCCGAGCAGTACTTC.

This clonotype showed up just a few times. This chain joins TRBV20-1 and TRBJ2-5; D not certain. This CDR3 is built from 11 residues. V was clipped by 1 base and J by 7 bases, with 7 bases between them. Germline CDR1 is DFQATT and CDR2 is SNEGSKA (reference sequence). The CDR3 DNA reads as TGCAGTGCTAGAGTCTGGGGGACCCAGTACTTC. It yields the protein CSARVWGTQYF.

This clonotype was seen a handful of times. The CDR3 sequence is CARRGAEKLFF. The CDR3 DNA sequence: TGTGCCAGGAGGGGAGCTGAAAAACTGTTTTTT. This chain connects TRBV2 to TRBJ1-4; tentative D call: TRBD1 (5 bases). Germline CDR1 and CDR2: SNHLY and FYNNEI. The CDR3 runs to 11 residues. The V end was cut by 9 bases, the J end by 7 bases, with 9 bases between. Together with reference TRBV2 and TRBJ1-4, the CDR3 gives the full variable domain: EPEVTQTPSHQVTQMGQEVILRCVPISNHLYFYWYRQILGQKVEFLVSFYNNEISEKSEIFDDQFSVERPDGSNFTLKIRSTKLEDSAMYFCARRGAEKLFFGSGTQLSVL.

This clonotype was picked up a small number of times. The chain combines TRBV7-3 with TRBJ1-2; no reliable D call. V shed 0 bases and J shed 8 bases, with 13 bases lying between them. CDR3 length equals 14 residues. The V gene's germline CDR1 is SGHTA and CDR2 FQGTGA. The CDR3 nucleotides read TGTGCCAGCAGCTTAACGAAGACCGAGAGCGGCTACACCTTC. This codes for CASSLTKTESGYTF.

This clonotype was seen repeatedly, ten times or more. CDR3 bases: TGCAGCGTTGTTCGCAGGGCCCCTGGGGCCAACGTCCTGACTTTC. The encoded protein is CSVVRRAPGANVLTF. The chain carries TRBV29-1 and TRBJ2-6, with TRBD1 as a possible D gene (5 bases). Germline V gene sequence: CDR1 SQVTM, CDR2 ANQGSEA. The CDR3 sequence is 15 residues long. Trimming pared 4 bases from V and 2 bases from J, leaving 12 bases between.

The table lists this clonotype with a few counts. The chain employs TRBV18 and TRBJ1-1; no definite D call. The germline V gene has CDR1 KGHSH and CDR2 LQKENI. V was cut by 1 base and J by 3 bases, with 6 bases left in between. The CDR3 is 13 residues long. CDR3 amino acids: CASSPLLYTEAFF. In DNA form, the CDR3 reads TGTGCCAGCTCACCACTTTTGTACACTGAAGCTTTCTTT.